The subject of this entry is one TCR beta chain. CD45RO negativity and positive selection for CCR7 defined naive CD8 cells, a population that excluded terminally differentiated effector memory CD45RA+ cells. These data are taken from a study of shared clonotypes between healthy human individuals. Background on the study: Per-donor plates numbered three CD4 naive, three CD4 memory, two CD8 naive and one CD8 memory.

Sequencing was performed with immunoSEQ multiplex PCR; in TCRdb, only in-frame clones are kept and a portion is missing. The sample lists roughly 600,000 clones, nearly 98% occurring once. Germline V gives CDR1 SGHRS, CDR2 YFSETQ. CDR3 size: 17 residues. V lost 4 bases, J lost 5 bases, and 24 bases lay in between. The sequence came from a man aged 25 to 40 in good health. Sequencing input: naive CD8+ T cells sorted from blood. The V call is TRBV5-1, the J call TRBJ1-2; D perhaps matches TRBD1 (5 bases). Written as DNA, the CDR3 is TGCGCCAGCAGCGCTGGGGACGATTCGACGAGCCCATATGGCTACACCTTC. Its protein is CASSAGDDSTSPYGYTF.